The 4 T cell receptor beta chains given below trace back to one sample, sequenced in a study of chemoradiotherapy in HPV16-positive cancers. Sequenced by immunoSEQ multiplex PCR; TCRdb stores in-frame clones only, minus some. Counted here are under 50,000 clones, more than 65% occurring once; the ten biggest clones make up about 4.8%. Source: blood, taken from a patient who underwent chemoradiotherapy. The origin of the receptors is a human donor with HPV-associated anogenital cancer.

The chain carries TRBV7-8 and TRBJ1-1; D unclear. Trimming left V 1 base short and J 4 bases short, with 19 bases between. Germline V gene sequence: CDR1 SGHVS, CDR2 FQNEAQ. The CDR3 runs 17 residues. The CDR3 loop is CASSLVLWSAKGTEAFF. In DNA form, the CDR3 reads TGTGCCAGCAGCTTAGTTCTTTGGTCAGCGAAAGGCACTGAAGCTTTCTTT.

The chain has TRBV6-5 and TRBJ1-2, with D unclear. The germline V gene has CDR1 MNHEY and CDR2 SVGAGI. Trimming took off 0 bases at V and 1 base at J, with 6 bases between the two ends. The CDR3 extends over 14 amino acids. CDR3: CASSYSASNYGYTF. DNA for the CDR3: TGTGCCAGCAGTTACTCGGCGAGTAACTATGGCTACACCTTC.

This chain uses TRBV6-1 with TRBJ2-3, with 12 positions matching TRBD1. CDR1 is MNHNS and CDR2 is SASEGT in the germline V gene. J gave up 6 bases and V 5 bases, and 3 bases lay outside the gene matches. The CDR3 has 14 residues. CDR3 region: CASSRDRGRDTQYF. The CDR3 coding sequence is TGTGCCAGCAGTAGGGACAGGGGGCGCGATACGCAGTATTTT.

The V gene is TRBV9, the J gene TRBJ2-4, with 7 bases identical to TRBD1. Per germline, CDR1 SGDLS and CDR2 YYNGEE. Trimming cost V 4 bases and J 5 bases; bases outside gene matches: 3. This CDR3 has 13 amino acids. CDR3 protein: CASSLGQQNIQYF. CDR3 in DNA: TGTGCCAGCAGCTTGGGACAGCAAAACATTCAGTACTTC.